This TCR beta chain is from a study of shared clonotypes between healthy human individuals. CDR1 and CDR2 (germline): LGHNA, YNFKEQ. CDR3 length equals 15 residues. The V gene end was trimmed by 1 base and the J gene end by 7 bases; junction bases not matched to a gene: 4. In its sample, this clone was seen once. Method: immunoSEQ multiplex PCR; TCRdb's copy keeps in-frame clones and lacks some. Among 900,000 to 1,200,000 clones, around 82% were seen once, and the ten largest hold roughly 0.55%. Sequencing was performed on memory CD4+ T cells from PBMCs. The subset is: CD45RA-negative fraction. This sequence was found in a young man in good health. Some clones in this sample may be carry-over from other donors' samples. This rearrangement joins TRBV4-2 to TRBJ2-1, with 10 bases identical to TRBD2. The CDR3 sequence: CASSQGTSGANEQFF. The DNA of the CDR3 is TGTGCCAGCAGCCAAGGGACTAGCGGAGCTAATGAGCAGTTCTTC.